This T cell receptor beta chain comes out of a study of blood T cell repertoires in COVID-19. The overall study: Spain, Italy and the United States supplied samples that represented acute and convalescent COVID-19. PBMCs, B-cell-depleted T cells, or T cells were the source of the cDNA or gDNA that made up the material.

The protocol was immunoSEQ multiplex PCR, while the TCRdb copy is restricted to in-frame clones and leaves out a portion. The profile shows approximately 220,000 clones, 70% to 90% of them singletons. This CDR3 is built from 14 residues. Germline CDR1 LNHNV, CDR2 YYDKDF (reference sequence). The V segment lost 8 bases and the J segment 5 bases; nucleotides outside the gene matches: 11. Participants, about 18 to 90 years old, spanned fewer than 25 US areas. Donors were grouped by their self-reported clinical history. The sequence came from a woman in her forties with acute COVID-19. The sequenced material came from PBMCs or T cells enriched from blood (not recorded which). The genes are TRBV15 and TRBJ1-1; 7 positions match TRBD1. CDR3 bases: TGTGCCACCGGGACTCAAGGGGGCGATACTGAAGCTTTCTTT. Its translation: CATGTQGGDTEAFF.